This T cell receptor (beta chain) was obtained from a study of T cells in tumors after PD-1 blockade. About the research overall: No patient had prior checkpoint blockade, systemic immunosuppression, or radiotherapy within 4 weeks. A subset received ongoing vismodegib 150 mg daily alongside anti-PD-1 therapy. Each patient got pembrolizumab 200 mg every 3 weeks or cemiplimab 350 mg every 2 weeks.

V was pared by 0 bases and J by 1 base, with 6 bases between. The V gene's germline CDR1 is MGHRA and CDR2 YSYEKL. The CDR3 length is 14 residues. This clone was detected only a few times. What it binds is unknown. Study-wide points: Peripheral recruitment is suggested, as some novel exhausted tumor clones were in pre-treatment blood.

This table comes from immunoSEQ multiplex PCR, and its TCRdb copy is limited to in-frame clones, with some not included. The sample lists about 63,000 clones, around 74% seen once, with 4.7% in the top ten. This specimen consisted of PBMCs, obtained after anti-PD-1 treatment. The chain recombines TRBV4-1 with TRBJ1-2; D is unresolved. The receptor's source is a human donor with basal cell carcinoma. The CDR3 DNA reads as TGCGCCAGCAGCCAAGAGGATAGTAACTATGGCTACACCTTC. It is translated as CASSQEDSNYGYTF.